A selection of T cell receptor beta chains follows, all from one sample in a study of Graves' ophthalmopathy and Graves' hyperthyroidism. TCRdb itself ran the multiplex PCR reads through MiXCR, one entry per CDR3 protein. The sample yields hundreds of thousands of distinct CDR3 sequences, approximately 22% seen once. Sequenced sample: peripheral blood. These receptors originate from a woman aged 18 to 35 with stable Graves' hyperthyroidism. Some clones in this sample may be carry-over from other donors' samples. Each CDR3 is given with its conserved first and last residue. The D gene is left open where the match is weak. Clone size is shown for a subset of rows, as once, few, many or a class of expanded clone.

>TRBJ2-7|TRBD1|.|TRBV19
TGTGCCAGTAGTAGTCAGGGGGCCCACGAGCAGTACTTC
CASSSQGAHEQYF
>TRBJ2-2|TRBD1|.|TRBV12-3/TRBV12-4
TGTGCCAGCATTCTCGGGACAGGGAACACCGGGGAGCTGTTTTTT
CASILGTGNTGELFF
>TRBJ1-1|.|few|TRBV6-5
TGTGCCAGCAGTTACTCAAGGGGTTTGACCACTGAAGCTTTCTTT
CASSYSRGLTTEAFF
>TRBJ1-2|TRBD1|many|TRBV19
TGTGCCAGTAGTATAATCCCAGGGGGCAGTGGCTACACCTTC
CASSIIPGGSGYTF
>TRBJ2-2|.|many|TRBV2
TGTGCCAGCAGTGAAGGTCCCGGGGAGCTGTTTTTT
CASSEGPGELFF
>TRBJ1-5|TRBD1|many|TRBV30
TGTGCCTGGAGTGAACAGGGGGCCGGGCAATCGTGGAAGCCCCAGCATTTT
CAWSEQGAGQSWKPQHF
>TRBJ1-5|.|few|TRBV7-2
TGTGCCAGCAGACGACCAGATAGCAATCAGCCCCAGCATTTT
CASRRPDSNQPQHF
>TRBJ2-5|TRBD1|.|TRBV12-3/TRBV12-4
TGTGCCAGCAGAACATCGCCCGGGACAGGACAAGAGACCCAGTACTTC
CASRTSPGTGQETQYF
>TRBJ2-7|.|many|TRBV10-3
TGTGCCATCAAGGGTGCGAATTACGAGCAGTACTTC
CAIKGANYEQYF
>TRBJ1-6|TRBD1|many|TRBV20-1
TGCAGTGCTAGGGGGACAGGGAGGGAGAATTCACCCCTCCACTTT
CSARGTGRENSPLHF
>TRBJ2-4|.|many|TRBV6-2/TRBV6-3
TGTGCCAGCAGTTACAATAACGGCATTCAGTACTTC
CASSYNNGIQYF
>TRBJ2-5|.|many|TRBV30
TGTGCCTGGAGTGTGGGACAACCCCAGACCCAGTACTTC
CAWSVGQPQTQYF
>TRBJ2-7|TRBD2|.|TRBV20-1
TGCAGTGCTAGAGGGATAGGGACTAGCTTCGCTTACGAGCAGTACTTC
CSARGIGTSFAYEQYF
>TRBJ2-5|.|many|TRBV27
TGTGCCAGCAGTGCTACAGTGGGGGGAACCCAGTACTTC
CASSATVGGTQYF
>TRBJ2-7|.|many|TRBV12-3/TRBV12-4
TGTGCCAGCAGTTTAGATACAGGGAACGAGCAGTACTTC
CASSLDTGNEQYF
>TRBJ1-1|.|many|TRBV2
TGTGCCAGCCGTAGCGGAGGGTATACTGAAGCTTTCTTT
CASRSGGYTEAFF